The rows below give T cell receptor beta chains drawn from one sample of a study of blood T cell repertoires in COVID-19. The table came from immunoSEQ multiplex PCR; TCRdb's copy has only in-frame clones and leaves some out. Of approximately 150,000 clones in the sample, roughly 80% were seen once. Material for sequencing was peripheral blood. All receptors come from a man between 60 and 75 years old with acute or convalescent COVID-19. CDR3s include the opening cysteine and the closing phenylalanine or tryptophan. A D gene is named only where the DNA matches it firmly.

V gene	D gene	CDR3 protein
TRBV7-9	-	CASSPSPAGETQYF
TRBV30	-	CAWSVMGASSYEQYF
TRBV7-9	-	CASTQNRREQFF
TRBV27	-	CASSFQGTSTDTQYF
TRBV5-1	-	CASSSYSLETQYF
TRBV6-5	TRBD1	CASRLDRASYEQYF
TRBV28	-	CASSLGGTGYGEQYF
TRBV28	-	CASTTDGSTGRSPYF
TRBV5-1	-	CASSPDSGGYTF
TRBV28	-	CASLKMNTEAFF
TRBV19	TRBD2	CASSIIAGVADTQYF
TRBV5-1	-	CASRHGGVDPGIYNQPQHF
TRBV12-5	TRBD1	CASGGDRDDPATQYF
TRBV19	TRBD1	CASSSTGTGLYGYTF
TRBV5-1	-	CASSLGDSGEKLFF
TRBV9	-	CASSVSFDRYNEQFF
TRBV7-2	-	CASSLNRADRRGPQETQYF
TRBV5-1	-	CASSFSRGVLTYEQYF
TRBV7-9	-	CASTQGRWETQYF
TRBV6-5	-	CATKGPRGNNEQFF
TRBV15	-	CATTTGGPYGSGNTIYF
TRBV5-1	-	CASSLAGQVGSSETQYF
TRBV7-9	-	CASSLGEVREKLFF
TRBV5-4	TRBD2	CASRLAGGPSTDTQYF
TRBV5-1	-	CASSFDSPGNTEAFF
TRBV19	TRBD2	CASSIYSGSHEQYF
TRBV29-1	-	CSVVGASTDTQYF
TRBV4-1	-	CASSPETGATNTEAFF
TRBV10-2	TRBD2	CASSPDSGSYEQYF
TRBV2	TRBD1	CASSYRGSSYEQYF
TRBV3-1/TRBV3-2	-	CASSQDGGSQPQHF
TRBV7-9	-	CASSLVTRTTNEKLFF
TRBV9	-	CASSTQGADTQYF
TRBV5-1	TRBD1	CASSSGQGRTDTQYF
TRBV19	TRBD2	CASLAGGGTGELFF
TRBV3-1/TRBV3-2	TRBD2	CASSQGGTLGLAGGRTEQFF
TRBV3-1/TRBV3-2	-	CASSQSSLFPQPQHF
TRBV11-2	-	CASSLRLTYNSPLHF
TRBV5-1	TRBD1	CASNPDRDGGYTF
TRBV7-9	TRBD1	CASSGTGGSRLDSYEQYF
TRBV12-3/TRBV12-4	TRBD2	CASSFGGYEQYF
TRBV30	-	CAWRGRGWKNTEAFF
TRBV6-5	-	CASRRPSKETQYF
TRBV27	TRBD1	CAAGTGLVAGANVLTF
TRBV21-1	-	CASSSEGGRYGYTF
TRBV19	-	CASSKGTPNEKLFF
TRBV7-3	TRBD1	CASSLEGGVHNSPLHF
TRBV5-1	-	CASSPNSESLNEQFF
TRBV20-1	TRBD2	CSASLSSGIQETQYF
TRBV18	-	CASSRQSVLGGNTIYF
TRBV19	-	CASTRGNSNQPQHF
TRBV6-1	TRBD2	CASSEASSGRYNEQFF
TRBV10-2	TRBD1	CASRQGSEKLFF